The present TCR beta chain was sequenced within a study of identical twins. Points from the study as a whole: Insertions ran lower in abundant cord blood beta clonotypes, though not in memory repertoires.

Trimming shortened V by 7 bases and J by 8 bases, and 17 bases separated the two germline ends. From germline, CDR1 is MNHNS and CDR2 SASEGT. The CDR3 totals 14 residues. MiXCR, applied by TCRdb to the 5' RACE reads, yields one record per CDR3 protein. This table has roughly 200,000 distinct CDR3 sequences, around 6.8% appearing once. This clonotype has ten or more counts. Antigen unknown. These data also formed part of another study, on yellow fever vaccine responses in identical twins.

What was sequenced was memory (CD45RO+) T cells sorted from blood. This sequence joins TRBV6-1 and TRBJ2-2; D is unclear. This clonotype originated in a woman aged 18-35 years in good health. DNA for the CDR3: TGTGCCAGCACCCCCCTACCCGGGCAGGGGGAGCTGTTTTTT. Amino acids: CASTPLPGQGELFF.